A selection of T cell receptor beta chains follows, all from one sample in a study of blood T cell repertoires in COVID-19. TCRdb keeps only in-frame clones here, not all; method: immunoSEQ multiplex PCR. The sample shows approximately 300,000 clones, 75% to 95% of them seen only once. Material for sequencing was peripheral blood. These receptor sequences come from a woman aged 25 to 45 with COVID-19, enrolled during active disease. CDR3s leave out the opening cysteine and the closing phenylalanine or tryptophan.

J: TRBJ1-1; V: TRBV7-8; CDR3: ASSLVRGSRTEAF
J: TRBJ2-7; V: TRBV5-1; CDR3: ASVSGPGESYEQY
J: TRBJ2-7; V: TRBV29-1; CDR3: SVGRDRGFETYEQY
J: TRBJ1-1; V: TRBV18; CDR3: ASSSDSVAEAF
J: TRBJ2-5; V: TRBV28; CDR3: ASSSRTGEETQY
J: TRBJ1-2; V: TRBV4-2; CDR3: ASSQDPGGGDGYT
J: TRBJ2-3; V: TRBV7-2; CDR3: ASSPRASGLGADTQY
J: TRBJ1-6; V: TRBV18; CDR3: ASSPDSTIGSPLH
J: TRBJ1-5; V: TRBV15; CDR3: ATSRGMLGGGQPQH
J: TRBJ2-6; V: TRBV27; CDR3: ASSDTSGANVLT
J: TRBJ1-5; V: TRBV5-1; CDR3: ASSLSGVSNQPQH
J: TRBJ2-3; V: TRBV25-1; CDR3: ASSGQRYTDTQY
J: TRBJ2-1; V: TRBV24-1; CDR3: ATSDFGRGTGDEQF
J: TRBJ1-1; V: TRBV9; CDR3: ASSPGLSGTEAF
J: TRBJ1-3; V: TRBV30; CDR3: AWSVVRTVNTIY
J: TRBJ1-6; V: TRBV5-6; CDR3: ASSLRVRNSPLH
J: TRBJ1-3; V: TRBV5-1; CDR3: ASSLDLARGNTIY
J: TRBJ1-2; V: TRBV28; CDR3: ASSLGAGSYT
J: TRBJ1-4; V: TRBV10-1; CDR3: AGQTGGKWEKLF
J: TRBJ1-2; V: TRBV5-1; CDR3: ASSSPDRFDGYT
J: TRBJ2-5; V: TRBV7-8; CDR3: ASSLGGRGETQY
J: TRBJ2-1; V: TRBV6-5; CDR3: ASNGLFHNEQF
J: TRBJ2-3; V: TRBV6-5; CDR3: ASTTGGVTDTQY
J: TRBJ1-5; V: TRBV5-6; CDR3: ASSLDGANQPQH
J: TRBJ1-5; V: TRBV6-2/TRBV6-3; CDR3: ASSYGGFQPQH
J: TRBJ2-7; V: TRBV9; CDR3: ASSGSGSAYEQY
J: TRBJ2-7; V: TRBV19; CDR3: ASTRSAYEQY
J: TRBJ2-3; V: TRBV30; CDR3: AWSSGGPGTDTQY
J: TRBJ1-2; V: TRBV27; CDR3: ASSFRGEYNYGYT
J: TRBJ2-2; V: TRBV7-3; CDR3: ASSLGQNTGELF
J: TRBJ2-3; V: TRBV9; CDR3: ASSPIGTSGSTDTQY
J: TRBJ2-7; V: TRBV30; CDR3: AWRLDRDYEQY
J: TRBJ2-2; V: TRBV5-4; CDR3: ASSLVAGGLF
J: TRBJ2-5; V: TRBV29-1; CDR3: SVKWAFETQY
J: TRBJ1-1; V: TRBV2; CDR3: ASSEVQKNTEAF
J: TRBJ2-7; V: TRBV2; CDR3: ASSPWDISAEQY
J: TRBJ2-1; V: TRBV7-8; CDR3: ASSFLLAGGGNEQF
J: TRBJ1-5; V: TRBV5-5; CDR3: ASSLSPGSNQPQH
J: TRBJ1-6; V: TRBV9; CDR3: ASSGDQGYNSPLH
J: TRBJ2-1; V: TRBV11-2; CDR3: ASSLDGLAVYNEQF
J: TRBJ1-2; V: TRBV27; CDR3: ASSFRDSDGYT
J: TRBJ2-7; V: TRBV3-1/TRBV3-2; CDR3: ASSRGQGASYEQY
J: TRBJ2-5; V: TRBV12-3/TRBV12-4; CDR3: ASSLARETQY
J: TRBJ2-5; V: TRBV13; CDR3: ASSLVVGETQY
J: TRBJ1-4; V: TRBV5-4; CDR3: ASSRQGVNEKLF
J: TRBJ2-7; V: TRBV5-4; CDR3: ASSWGPAGGREQY
J: TRBJ1-1; V: TRBV18; CDR3: ASSPGRETEAF
J: TRBJ2-1; V: TRBV27; CDR3: ASSPTGINHNEQF
J: TRBJ2-1; V: TRBV9; CDR3: ASSVGQGSYNEQF
J: TRBJ2-7; V: TRBV15; CDR3: ATSTELERGLTYEQY
J: TRBJ1-6; V: TRBV7-2; CDR3: ASSLEQGKRSPLH
J: TRBJ1-5; V: TRBV19; CDR3: ASSIDRAGASPQH
J: TRBJ2-1; V: TRBV3-1/TRBV3-2; CDR3: ASRSEAGRGTYNEQF